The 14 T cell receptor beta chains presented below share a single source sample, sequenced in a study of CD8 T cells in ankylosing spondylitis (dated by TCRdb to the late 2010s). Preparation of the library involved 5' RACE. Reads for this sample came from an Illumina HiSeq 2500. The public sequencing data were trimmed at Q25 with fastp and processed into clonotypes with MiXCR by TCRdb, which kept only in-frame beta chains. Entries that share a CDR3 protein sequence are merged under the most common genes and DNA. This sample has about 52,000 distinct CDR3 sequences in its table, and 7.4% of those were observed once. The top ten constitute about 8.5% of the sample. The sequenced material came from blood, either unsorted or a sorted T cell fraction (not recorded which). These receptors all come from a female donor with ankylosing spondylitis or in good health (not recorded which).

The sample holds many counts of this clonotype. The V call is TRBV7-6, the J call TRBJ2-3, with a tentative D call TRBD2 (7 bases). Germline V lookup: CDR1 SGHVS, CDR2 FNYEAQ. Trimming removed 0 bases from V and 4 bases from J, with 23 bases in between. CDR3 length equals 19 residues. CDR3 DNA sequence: TGTGCCAGCAGCTTAGCGTCGGGGGGCTCAACCTCAAAAGCAGATACGCAGTATTTT. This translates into CASSLASGGSTSKADTQYF.

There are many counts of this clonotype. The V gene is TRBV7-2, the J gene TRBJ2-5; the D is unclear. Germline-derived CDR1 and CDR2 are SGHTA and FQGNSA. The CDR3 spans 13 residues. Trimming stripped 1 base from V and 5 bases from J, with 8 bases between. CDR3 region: CASSLVGRETQYF. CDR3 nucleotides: TGTGCCAGCAGCTTAGTAGGGCGGGAGACCCAGTACTTC.

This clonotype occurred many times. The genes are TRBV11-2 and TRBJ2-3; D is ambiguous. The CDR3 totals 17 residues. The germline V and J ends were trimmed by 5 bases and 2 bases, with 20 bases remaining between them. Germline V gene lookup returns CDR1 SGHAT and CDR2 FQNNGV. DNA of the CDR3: TGTGCCAGCAGCCCATCACACGACCCCCTTACCACAGATACGCAGTATTTT. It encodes CASSPSHDPLTTDTQYF.

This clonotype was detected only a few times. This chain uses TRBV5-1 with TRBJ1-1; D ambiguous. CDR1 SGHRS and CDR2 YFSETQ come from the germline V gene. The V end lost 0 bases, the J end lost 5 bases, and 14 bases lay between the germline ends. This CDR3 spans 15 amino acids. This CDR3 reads CASSLEGGEGTEAFF. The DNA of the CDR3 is TGCGCCAGCAGCTTGGAGGGTGGAGAGGGTACTGAAGCTTTCTTT.

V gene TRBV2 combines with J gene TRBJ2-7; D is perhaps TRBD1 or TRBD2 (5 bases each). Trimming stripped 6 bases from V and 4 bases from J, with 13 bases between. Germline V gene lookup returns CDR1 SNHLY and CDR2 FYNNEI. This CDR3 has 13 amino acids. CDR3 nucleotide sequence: TGTGCCAGCAGCTACAGGTCGGGATACGAGCAGTACTTC. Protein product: CASSYRSGYEQYF.

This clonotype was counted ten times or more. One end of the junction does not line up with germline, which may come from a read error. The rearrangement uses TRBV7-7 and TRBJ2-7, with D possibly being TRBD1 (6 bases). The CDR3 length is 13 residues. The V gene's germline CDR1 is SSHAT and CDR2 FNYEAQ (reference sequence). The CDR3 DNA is TGTGCTAGCAGCTACGGACAGAGCTACGAGCAGTACTTC. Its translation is CASSYGQSYEQYF.

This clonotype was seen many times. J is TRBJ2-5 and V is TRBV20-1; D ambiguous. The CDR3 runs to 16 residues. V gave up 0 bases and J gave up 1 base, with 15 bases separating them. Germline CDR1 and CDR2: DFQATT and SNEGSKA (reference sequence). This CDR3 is CSARDPVRQFQETQYF. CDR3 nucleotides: TGCAGTGCTAGAGATCCGGTCCGCCAGTTCCAAGAGACCCAGTACTTC.

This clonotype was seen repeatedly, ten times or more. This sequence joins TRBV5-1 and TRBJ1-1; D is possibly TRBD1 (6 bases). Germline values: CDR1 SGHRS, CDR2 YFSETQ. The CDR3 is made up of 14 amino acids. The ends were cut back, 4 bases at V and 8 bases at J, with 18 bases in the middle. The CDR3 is CASSTQGRTSEAFF. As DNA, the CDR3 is TGCGCCAGCAGCACTCAGGGGCGCACCTCGGAAGCTTTCTTT.

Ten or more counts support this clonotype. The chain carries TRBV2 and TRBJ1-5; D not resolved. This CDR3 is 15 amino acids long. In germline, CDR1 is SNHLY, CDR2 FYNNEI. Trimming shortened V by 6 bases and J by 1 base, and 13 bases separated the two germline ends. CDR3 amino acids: CASSPPGNSNQPQHF. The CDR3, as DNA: TGTGCCAGCAGCCCCCCCGGGAACAGCAATCAGCCCCAGCATTTT.

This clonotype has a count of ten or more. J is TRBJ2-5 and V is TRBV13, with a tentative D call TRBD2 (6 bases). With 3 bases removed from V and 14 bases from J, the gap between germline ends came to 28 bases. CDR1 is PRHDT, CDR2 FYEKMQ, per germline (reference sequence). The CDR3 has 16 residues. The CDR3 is CASSFKPGLPSGKKYF. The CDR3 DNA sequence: TGTGCCAGCAGCTTTAAACCGGGACTCCCTTCGGGTAAAAAATACTTC.

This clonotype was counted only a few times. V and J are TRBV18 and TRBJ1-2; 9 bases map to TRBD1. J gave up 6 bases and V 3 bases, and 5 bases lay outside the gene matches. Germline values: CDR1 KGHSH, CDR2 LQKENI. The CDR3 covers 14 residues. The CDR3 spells CASSPETGGDGYTF. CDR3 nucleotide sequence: TGTGCCAGCTCACCGGAGACAGGGGGAGATGGCTACACCTTC.

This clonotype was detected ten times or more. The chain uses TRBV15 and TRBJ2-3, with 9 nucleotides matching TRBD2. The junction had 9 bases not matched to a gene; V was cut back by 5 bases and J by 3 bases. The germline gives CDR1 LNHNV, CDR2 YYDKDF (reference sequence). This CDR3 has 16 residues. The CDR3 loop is CATSGRGLARTDTQYF. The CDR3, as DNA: TGTGCCACCAGCGGGAGAGGACTAGCGAGGACAGATACGCAGTATTTT. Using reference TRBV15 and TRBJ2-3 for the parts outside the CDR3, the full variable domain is DAMVIQNPRYQVTQFGKPVTLSCSQTLNHNVMYWYQQKSSQAPKLLFHYYDKDFNNEADTPDNFQSRRPNTSFCFLDIRSPGLGDTAMYLCATSGRGLARTDTQYFGPGTRLTVL.

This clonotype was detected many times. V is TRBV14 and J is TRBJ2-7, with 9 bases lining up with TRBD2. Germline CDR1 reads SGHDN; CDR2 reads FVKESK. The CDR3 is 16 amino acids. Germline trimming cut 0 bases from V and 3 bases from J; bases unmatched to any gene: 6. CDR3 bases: TGTGCCAGCAGCCAAGATTTGGGACTAGCCCTCTACGAGCAGTACTTC. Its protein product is CASSQDLGLALYEQYF.

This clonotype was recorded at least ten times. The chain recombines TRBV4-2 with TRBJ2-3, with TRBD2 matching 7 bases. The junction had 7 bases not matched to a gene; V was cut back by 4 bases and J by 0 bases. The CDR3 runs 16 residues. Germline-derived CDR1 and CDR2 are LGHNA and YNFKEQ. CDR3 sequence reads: CASSPFLADSTDTQYF. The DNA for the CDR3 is TGTGCCAGCAGCCCCTTCCTAGCGGACAGCACAGATACGCAGTATTTT.